The clone carrying this T cell receptor beta chain was detected many times. Its antigen is unknown. The CDR3 runs to 17 residues. The trim removed 4 bases at V and 3 bases at J, leaving 7 bases unmatched. Per the germline V gene, CDR1 is LNHNV and CDR2 is YYDKDF (reference sequence). The data originate from a study of naive and memory T cell subsets. Study observations and caveats: TCR transcript changes with activation or differentiation may affect this RNA method.

Ligated cDNA underwent four rounds of PCR with nested alpha and beta constant region primers and SP2. Each CDR3 protein gets one entry after TCRdb re-called the 5' RACE reads with MiXCR. The sample records roughly 48,000 distinct CDR3 sequences, 4.7% being singletons. A UMI-containing oligonucleotide was joined by 3' ligation to the TCR cDNA template. The source is a female donor in good health. The chain uses TRBV15 and TRBJ2-4; 12 bases are a match to TRBD2. CDR3 region: CATSTSGRATGKNIQYF. The CDR3 nucleotides read TGTGCCACCAGCACTAGCGGGAGGGCCACAGGCAAAAACATTCAGTACTTC.